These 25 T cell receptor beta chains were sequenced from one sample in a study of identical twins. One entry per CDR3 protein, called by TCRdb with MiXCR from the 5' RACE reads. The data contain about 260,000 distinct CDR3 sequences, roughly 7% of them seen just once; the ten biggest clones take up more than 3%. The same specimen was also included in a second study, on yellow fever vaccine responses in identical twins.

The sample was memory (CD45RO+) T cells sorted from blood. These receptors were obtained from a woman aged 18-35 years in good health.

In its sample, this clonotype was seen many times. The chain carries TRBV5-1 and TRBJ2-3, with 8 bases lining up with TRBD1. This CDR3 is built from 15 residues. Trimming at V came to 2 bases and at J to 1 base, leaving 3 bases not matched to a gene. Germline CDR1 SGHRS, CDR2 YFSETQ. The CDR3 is CASSLTGGRTDTQYF. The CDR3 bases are TGCGCCAGCAGCTTAACAGGGGGTCGCACAGATACGCAGTATTTT.

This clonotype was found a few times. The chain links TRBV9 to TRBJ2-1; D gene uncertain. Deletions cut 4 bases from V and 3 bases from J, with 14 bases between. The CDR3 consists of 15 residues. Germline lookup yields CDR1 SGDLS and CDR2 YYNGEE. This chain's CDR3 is CASSSRLVGYNEQFF. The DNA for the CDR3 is TGTGCCAGCAGCTCTAGATTAGTCGGCTACAATGAGCAGTTCTTC.

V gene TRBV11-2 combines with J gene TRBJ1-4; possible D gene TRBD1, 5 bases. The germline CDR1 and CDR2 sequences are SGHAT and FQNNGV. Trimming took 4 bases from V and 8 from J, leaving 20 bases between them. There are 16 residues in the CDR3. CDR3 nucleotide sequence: TGTGCCAGCAGCTCTCCCCGGGGGGAGAAGGTAGAAAAACTGTTTTTT. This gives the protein CASSSPRGEKVEKLFF. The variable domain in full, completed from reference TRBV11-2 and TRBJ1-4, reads EAGVAQSPRYKIIEKRQSVAFWCNPISGHATLYWYQQILGQGPKLLIQFQNNGVVDDSQLPKDRFSAERLKGVDSTLKIQPAKLEDSAVYLCASSSPRGEKVEKLFFGSGTQLSVL.

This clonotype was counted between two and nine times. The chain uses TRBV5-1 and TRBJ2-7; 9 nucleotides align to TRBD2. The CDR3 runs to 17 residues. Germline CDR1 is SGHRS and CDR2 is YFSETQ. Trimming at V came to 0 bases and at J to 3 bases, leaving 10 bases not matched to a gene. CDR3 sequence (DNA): TGCGCCAGCAGCTTGGATGGGTGGACTAGCGTGAACTACGAGCAGTACTTC. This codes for CASSLDGWTSVNYEQYF.

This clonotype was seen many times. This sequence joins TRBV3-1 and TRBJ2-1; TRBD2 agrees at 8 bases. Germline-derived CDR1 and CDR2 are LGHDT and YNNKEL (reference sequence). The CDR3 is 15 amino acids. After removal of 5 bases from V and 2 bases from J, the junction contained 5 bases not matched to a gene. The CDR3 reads CASSSAGVTYNEQFF. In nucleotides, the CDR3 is TGTGCCAGCAGCTCAGCGGGAGTCACCTACAATGAGCAGTTCTTC.

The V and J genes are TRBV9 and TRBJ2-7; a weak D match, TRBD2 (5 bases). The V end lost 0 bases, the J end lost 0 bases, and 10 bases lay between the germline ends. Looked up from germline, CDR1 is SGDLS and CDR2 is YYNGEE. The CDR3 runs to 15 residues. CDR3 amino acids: CASSVDPGSSYEQYF. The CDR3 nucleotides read TGTGCCAGCAGCGTAGATCCGGGGAGCTCCTACGAGCAGTACTTC.

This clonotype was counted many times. As DNA, the CDR3 is TGTGCCAGCGGGAACGGCTTCAATCAGCCCCAGCATTTT. Translated, it gives CASGNGFNQPQHF. The chain recombines TRBV12-3 or TRBV12-4 with TRBJ1-5; D remains unclear. CDR3 length: 13 residues. V lost 8 bases to trimming and J lost 3 bases, with 11 bases between them.

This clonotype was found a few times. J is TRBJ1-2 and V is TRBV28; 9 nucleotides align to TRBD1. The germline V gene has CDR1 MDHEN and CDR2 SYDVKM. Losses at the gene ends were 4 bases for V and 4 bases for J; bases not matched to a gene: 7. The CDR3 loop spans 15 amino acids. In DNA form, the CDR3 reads TGTGCCAGCAGTTCTGGGACAGGGTTCATCTATGGCTACACCTTC. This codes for CASSSGTGFIYGYTF.

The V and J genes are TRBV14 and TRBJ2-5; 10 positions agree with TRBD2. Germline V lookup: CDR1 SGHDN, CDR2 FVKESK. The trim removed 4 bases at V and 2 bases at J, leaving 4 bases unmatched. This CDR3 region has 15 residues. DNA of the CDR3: TGTGCCAGCAGCCGCTCTAGCGGGAGTCAAGAGACCCAGTACTTC. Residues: CASSRSSGSQETQYF.

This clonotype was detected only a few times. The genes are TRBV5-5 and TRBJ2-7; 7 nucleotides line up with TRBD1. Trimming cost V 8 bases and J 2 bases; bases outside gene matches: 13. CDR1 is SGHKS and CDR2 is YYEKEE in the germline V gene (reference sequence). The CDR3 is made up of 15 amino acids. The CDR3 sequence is CASRETGTAPYEQYV. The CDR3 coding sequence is TGTGCCAGTCGGGAAACCGGGACAGCGCCCTACGAGCAGTACGTC.

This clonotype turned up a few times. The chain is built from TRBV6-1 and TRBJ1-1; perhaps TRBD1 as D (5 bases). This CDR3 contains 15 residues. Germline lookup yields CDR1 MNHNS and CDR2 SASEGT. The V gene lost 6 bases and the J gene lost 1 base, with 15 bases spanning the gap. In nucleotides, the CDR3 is TGTGCCAGCAGCCTCACGGCAGGGAAGAACACTGAAGCTTTCTTT. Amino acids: CASSLTAGKNTEAFF.

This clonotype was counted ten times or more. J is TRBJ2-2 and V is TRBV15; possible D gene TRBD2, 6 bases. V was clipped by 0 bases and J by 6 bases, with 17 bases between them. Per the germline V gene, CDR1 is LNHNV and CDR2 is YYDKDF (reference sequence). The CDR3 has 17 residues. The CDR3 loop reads CATSRDLWRGRSGELFF. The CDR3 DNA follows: TGTGCCACCAGCAGAGATCTGTGGCGGGGAAGGTCCGGGGAGCTGTTTTTT.

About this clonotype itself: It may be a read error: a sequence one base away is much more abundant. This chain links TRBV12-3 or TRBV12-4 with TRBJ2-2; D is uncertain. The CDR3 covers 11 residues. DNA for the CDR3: TGTACCAGCAGTTCCGGGGGGGAGCTGTTTTTT. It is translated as CTSSSGGELFF.

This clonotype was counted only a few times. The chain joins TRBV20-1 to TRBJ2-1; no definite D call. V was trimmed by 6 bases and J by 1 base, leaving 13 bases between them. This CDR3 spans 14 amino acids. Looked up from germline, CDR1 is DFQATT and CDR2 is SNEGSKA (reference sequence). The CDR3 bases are TGCAGTGCCCGCGATTCTAGGTCCTACAATGAGCAGTTCTTC. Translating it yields CSARDSRSYNEQFF.

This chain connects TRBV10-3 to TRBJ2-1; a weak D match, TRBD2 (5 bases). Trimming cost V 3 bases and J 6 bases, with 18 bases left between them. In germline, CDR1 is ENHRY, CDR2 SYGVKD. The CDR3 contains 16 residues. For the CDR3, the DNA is TGTGCCATCAGTGACGGGGAACCTCGTACCCCCAATGAGCAGTTCTTC. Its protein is CAISDGEPRTPNEQFF.

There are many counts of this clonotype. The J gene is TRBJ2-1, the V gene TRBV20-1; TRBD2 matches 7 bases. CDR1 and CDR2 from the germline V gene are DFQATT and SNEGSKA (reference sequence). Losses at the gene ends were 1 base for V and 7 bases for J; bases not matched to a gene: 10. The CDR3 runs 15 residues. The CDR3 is CSARVSSGAWNEQFF. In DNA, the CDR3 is TGCAGTGCTAGAGTTTCAAGCGGGGCCTGGAATGAGCAGTTCTTC.

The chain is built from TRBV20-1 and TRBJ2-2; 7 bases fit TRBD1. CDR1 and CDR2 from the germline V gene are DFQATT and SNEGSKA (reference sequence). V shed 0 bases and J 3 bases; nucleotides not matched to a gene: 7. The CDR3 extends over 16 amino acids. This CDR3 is CSARDGVQGDTGELFF. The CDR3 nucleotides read TGCAGTGCTAGAGATGGGGTCCAGGGGGACACCGGGGAGCTGTTTTTT.

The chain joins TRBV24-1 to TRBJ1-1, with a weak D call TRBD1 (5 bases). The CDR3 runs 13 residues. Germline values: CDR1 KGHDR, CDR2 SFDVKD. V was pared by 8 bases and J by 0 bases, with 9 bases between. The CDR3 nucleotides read TGTGCCACCAATACACAGGTGAACACTGAAGCTTTCTTT. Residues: CATNTQVNTEAFF.

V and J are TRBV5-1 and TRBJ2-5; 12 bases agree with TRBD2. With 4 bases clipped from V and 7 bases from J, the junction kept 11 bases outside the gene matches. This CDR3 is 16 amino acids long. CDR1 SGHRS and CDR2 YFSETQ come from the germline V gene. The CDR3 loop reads CASSPATSGGLGTQYF. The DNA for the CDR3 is TGCGCCAGCAGCCCGGCGACTAGCGGGGGTCTAGGGACCCAGTACTTC. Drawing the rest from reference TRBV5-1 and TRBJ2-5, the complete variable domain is KAGVTQTPRYLIKTRGQQVTLSCSPISGHRSVSWYQQTPGQGLQFLFEYFSETQRNKGNFPGRFSGRQFSNSRSEMNVSTLELGDSALYLCASSPATSGGLGTQYFGPGTRLLVL.

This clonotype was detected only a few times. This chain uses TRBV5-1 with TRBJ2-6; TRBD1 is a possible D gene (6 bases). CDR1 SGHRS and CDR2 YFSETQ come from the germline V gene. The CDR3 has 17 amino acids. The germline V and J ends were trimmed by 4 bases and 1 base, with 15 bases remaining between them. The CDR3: CASSLRGQPSGANVLTF. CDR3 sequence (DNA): TGCGCCAGCAGCCTCCGGGGACAACCGTCTGGGGCCAACGTCCTGACTTTC. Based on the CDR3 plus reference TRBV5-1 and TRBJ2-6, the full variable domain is KAGVTQTPRYLIKTRGQQVTLSCSPISGHRSVSWYQQTPGQGLQFLFEYFSETQRNKGNFPGRFSGRQFSNSRSEMNVSTLELGDSALYLCASSLRGQPSGANVLTFGAGSRLTVL.

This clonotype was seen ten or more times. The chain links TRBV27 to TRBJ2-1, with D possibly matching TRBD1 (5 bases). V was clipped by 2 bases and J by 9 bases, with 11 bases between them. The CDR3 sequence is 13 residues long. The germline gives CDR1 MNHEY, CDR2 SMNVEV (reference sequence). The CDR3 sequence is CASSLGLGPEQFF. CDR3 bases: TGTGCCAGCAGTTTAGGTCTGGGGCCTGAGCAGTTCTTC.

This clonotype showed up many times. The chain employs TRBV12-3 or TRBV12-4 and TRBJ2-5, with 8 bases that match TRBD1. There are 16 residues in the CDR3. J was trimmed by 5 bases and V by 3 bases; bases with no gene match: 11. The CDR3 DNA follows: TGTGCCAGCAGTTTCGCCGTGGCAGGGGGCGGGGAGACCCAGTACTTC. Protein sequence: CASSFAVAGGGETQYF.

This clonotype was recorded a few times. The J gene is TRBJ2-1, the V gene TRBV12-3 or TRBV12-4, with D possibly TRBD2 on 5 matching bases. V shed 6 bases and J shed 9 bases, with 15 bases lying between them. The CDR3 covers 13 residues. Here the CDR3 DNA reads TGTGCCAGCAGAGACCTACTAGTGGGTGAGCAGTTCTTC. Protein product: CASRDLLVGEQFF.

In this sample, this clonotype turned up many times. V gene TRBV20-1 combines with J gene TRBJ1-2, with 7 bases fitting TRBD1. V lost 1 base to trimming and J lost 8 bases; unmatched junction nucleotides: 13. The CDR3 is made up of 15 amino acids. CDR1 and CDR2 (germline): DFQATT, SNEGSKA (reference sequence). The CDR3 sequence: CSARVETGRSGGYTF. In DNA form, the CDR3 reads TGCAGTGCTAGAGTGGAGACAGGGAGGTCTGGGGGCTACACCTTC.

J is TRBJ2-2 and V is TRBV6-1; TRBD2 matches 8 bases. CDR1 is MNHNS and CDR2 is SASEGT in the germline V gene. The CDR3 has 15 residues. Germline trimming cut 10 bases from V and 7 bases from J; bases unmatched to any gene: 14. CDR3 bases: TGTGCCACCCCAAGCCCGGGAGGGCCTGGCGGGGAGCTGTTTTTT. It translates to CATPSPGGPGGELFF.